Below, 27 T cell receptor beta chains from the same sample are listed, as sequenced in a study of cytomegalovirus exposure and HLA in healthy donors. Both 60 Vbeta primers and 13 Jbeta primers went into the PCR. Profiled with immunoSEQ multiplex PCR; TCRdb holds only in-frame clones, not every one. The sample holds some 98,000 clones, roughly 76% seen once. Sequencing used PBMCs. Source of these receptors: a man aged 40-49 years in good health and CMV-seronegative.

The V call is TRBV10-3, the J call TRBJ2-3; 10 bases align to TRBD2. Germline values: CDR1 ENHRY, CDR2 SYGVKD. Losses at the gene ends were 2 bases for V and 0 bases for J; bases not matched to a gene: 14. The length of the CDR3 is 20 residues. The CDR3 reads CAISEPHTSGVPTSTDTQYF. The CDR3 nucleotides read TGTGCCATCAGTGAGCCACATACTAGCGGGGTCCCTACTAGCACAGATACGCAGTATTTT.

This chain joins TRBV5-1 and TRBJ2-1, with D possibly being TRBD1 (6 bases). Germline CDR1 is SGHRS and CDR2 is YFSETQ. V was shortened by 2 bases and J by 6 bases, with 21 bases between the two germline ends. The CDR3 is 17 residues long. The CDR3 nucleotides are TGCGCCAGCAGCTTAGAAGTGGGACAAGGCCCCTTCAATGAGCAGTTCTTC. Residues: CASSLEVGQGPFNEQFF.

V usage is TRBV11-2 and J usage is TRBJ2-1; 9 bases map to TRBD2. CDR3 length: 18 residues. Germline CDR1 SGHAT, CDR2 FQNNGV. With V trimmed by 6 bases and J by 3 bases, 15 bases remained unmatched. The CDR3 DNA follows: TGTGCCAGCAGAGAAATACCACGCGGGAGGGCCCTCTACAATGAGCAGTTCTTC. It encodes CASREIPRGRALYNEQFF. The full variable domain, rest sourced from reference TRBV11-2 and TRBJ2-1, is EAGVAQSPRYKIIEKRQSVAFWCNPISGHATLYWYQQILGQGPKLLIQFQNNGVVDDSQLPKDRFSAERLKGVDSTLKIQPAKLEDSAVYLCASREIPRGRALYNEQFFGPGTRLTVL.

CDR3 region: CASSPGTRPSSYEQYF. In DNA form, the CDR3 reads TGTGCCAGCAGCCCCGGGACTAGGCCCTCATCCTACGAGCAGTACTTC. The V and J genes are TRBV11-2 and TRBJ2-7; TRBD2 matches 8 bases. The CDR3 is made up of 16 amino acids. V shed 5 bases, J shed 1 base, and the junction held 10 bases outside the gene matches. In germline, CDR1 is SGHAT, CDR2 FQNNGV.

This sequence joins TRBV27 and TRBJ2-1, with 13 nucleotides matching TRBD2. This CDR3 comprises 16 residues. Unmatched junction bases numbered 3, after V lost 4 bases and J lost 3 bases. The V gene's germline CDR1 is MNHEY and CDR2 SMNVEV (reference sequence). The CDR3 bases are TGTGCCAGCAGTTCGGGACTAGCGGGGATCTACAATGAGCAGTTCTTC. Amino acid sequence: CASSSGLAGIYNEQFF.

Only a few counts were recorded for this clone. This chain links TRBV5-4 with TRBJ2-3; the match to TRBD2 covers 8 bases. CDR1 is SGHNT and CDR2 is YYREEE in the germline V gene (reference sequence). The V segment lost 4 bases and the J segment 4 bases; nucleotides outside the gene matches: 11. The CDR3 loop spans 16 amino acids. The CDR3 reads CASSLEAGGGADTQYF. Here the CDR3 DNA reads TGTGCCAGCAGCCTTGAGGCGGGGGGCGGGGCAGATACGCAGTATTTT.

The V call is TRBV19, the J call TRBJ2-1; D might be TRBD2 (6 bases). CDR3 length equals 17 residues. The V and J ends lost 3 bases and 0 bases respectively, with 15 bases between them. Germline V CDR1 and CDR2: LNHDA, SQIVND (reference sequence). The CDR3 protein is CASSMGGWRDSYNEQFF. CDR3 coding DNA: TGTGCCAGTAGTATGGGGGGATGGCGGGACTCCTACAATGAGCAGTTCTTC. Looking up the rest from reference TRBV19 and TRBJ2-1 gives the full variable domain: DGGITQSPKYLFRKEGQNVTLSCEQNLNHDAMYWYRQDPGQGLRLIYYSQIVNDFQKGDIAEGYSVSREKKESFPLTVTSAQKNPTAFYLCASSMGGWRDSYNEQFFGPGTRLTVL.

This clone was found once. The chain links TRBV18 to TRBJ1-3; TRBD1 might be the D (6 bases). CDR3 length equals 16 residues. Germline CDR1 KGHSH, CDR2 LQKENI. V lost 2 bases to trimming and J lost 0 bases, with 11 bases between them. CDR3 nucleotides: TGTGCCAGCTCACCAAGACAGGTTACCTCTGGAAACACCATATATTTT. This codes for CASSPRQVTSGNTIYF. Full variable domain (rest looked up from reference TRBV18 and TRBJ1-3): NAGVMQNPRHLVRRRGQEARLRCSPMKGHSHVYWYRQLPEEGLKFMVYLQKENIIDESGMPKERFSAEFPKEGPSILRIQQVVRGDSAAYFCASSPRQVTSGNTIYFGEGSWLTVV.

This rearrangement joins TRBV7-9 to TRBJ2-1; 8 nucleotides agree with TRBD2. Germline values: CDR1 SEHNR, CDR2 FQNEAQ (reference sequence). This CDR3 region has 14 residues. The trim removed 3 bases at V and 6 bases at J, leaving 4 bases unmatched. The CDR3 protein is CASSFREGPNEQFF. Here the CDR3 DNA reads TGTGCCAGCAGCTTTCGGGAGGGCCCCAATGAGCAGTTCTTC.

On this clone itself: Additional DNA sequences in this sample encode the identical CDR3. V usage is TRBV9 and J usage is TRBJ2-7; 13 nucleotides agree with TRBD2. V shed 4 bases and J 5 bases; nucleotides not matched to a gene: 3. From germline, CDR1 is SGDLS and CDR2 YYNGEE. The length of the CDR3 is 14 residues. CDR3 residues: CASSTGLAGDEQYF. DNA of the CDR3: TGTGCCAGCAGCACAGGACTAGCGGGAGACGAGCAGTACTTC.

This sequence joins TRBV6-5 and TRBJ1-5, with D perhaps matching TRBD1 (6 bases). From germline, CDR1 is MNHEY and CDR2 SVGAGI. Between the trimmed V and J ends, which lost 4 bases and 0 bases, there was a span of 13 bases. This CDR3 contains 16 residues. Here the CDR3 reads CASSSGAGVSNQPQHF. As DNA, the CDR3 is TGTGCCAGCAGTTCTGGGGCAGGGGTTAGCAATCAGCCCCAGCATTTT.

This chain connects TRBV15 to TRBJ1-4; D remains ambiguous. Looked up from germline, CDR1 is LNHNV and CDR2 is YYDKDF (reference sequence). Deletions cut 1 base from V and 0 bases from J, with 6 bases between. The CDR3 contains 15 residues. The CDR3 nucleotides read TGTGCCACCAGCAGAGTTCTTACAACTAATGAAAAACTGTTTTTT. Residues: CATSRVLTTNEKLFF.

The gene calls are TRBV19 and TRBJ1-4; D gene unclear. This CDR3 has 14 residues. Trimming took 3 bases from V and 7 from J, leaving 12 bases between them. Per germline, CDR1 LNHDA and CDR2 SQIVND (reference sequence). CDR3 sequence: CASSIPRFSEKLFF. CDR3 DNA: TGTGCCAGTAGTATCCCCAGGTTCTCTGAAAAACTGTTTTTT.

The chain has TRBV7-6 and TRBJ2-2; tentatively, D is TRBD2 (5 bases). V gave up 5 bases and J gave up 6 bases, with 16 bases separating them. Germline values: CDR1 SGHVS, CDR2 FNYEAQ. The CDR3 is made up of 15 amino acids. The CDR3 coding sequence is TGTGCCAGCAGCAAATTTGCTACCGGGGCCGGGGAGCTGTTTTTT. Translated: CASSKFATGAGELFF. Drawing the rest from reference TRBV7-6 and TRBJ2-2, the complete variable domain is GAGVSQSPRYKVTKRGQDVALRCDPISGHVSLYWYRQALGQGPEFLTYFNYEAQQDKSGLPNDRFSAERPEGSISTLTIQRTEQRDSAMYRCASSKFATGAGELFFGEGSRLTVL.

The DNA for the CDR3 is TGTGCCAGCAGCGGCGCGGGGGGCTGGGGTGAGCAGTTCTTC. The encoded protein is CASSGAGGWGEQFF. The V call is TRBV7-2, the J call TRBJ2-1; 8 bases line up with TRBD2. The CDR3 runs 14 residues. CDR1 is SGHTA and CDR2 is FQGNSA in the germline V gene. V trimming: 5 bases; J trimming: 9 bases; junction bases outside the gene matches: 9. The full variable domain, its missing parts supplied by reference TRBV7-2 and TRBJ2-1, is GAGVSQSPSNKVTEKGKDVELRCDPISGHTALYWYRQSLGQGLEFLIYFQGNSAPDKSGLPSDRFSAERTGGSVSTLTIQRTQQEDSAVYLCASSGAGGWGEQFFGPGTRLTVL.

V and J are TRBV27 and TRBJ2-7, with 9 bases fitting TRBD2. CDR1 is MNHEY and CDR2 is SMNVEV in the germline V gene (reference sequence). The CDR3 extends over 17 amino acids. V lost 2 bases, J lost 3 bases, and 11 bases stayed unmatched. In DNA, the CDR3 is TGTGCCAGCAGTTTACCTGGAGGTAGCGGGAGTATCTACGAGCAGTACTTC. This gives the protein CASSLPGGSGSIYEQYF.

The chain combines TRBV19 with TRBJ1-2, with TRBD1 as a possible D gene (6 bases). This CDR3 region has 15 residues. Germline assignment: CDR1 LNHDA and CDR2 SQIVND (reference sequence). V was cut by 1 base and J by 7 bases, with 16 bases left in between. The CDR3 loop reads CASSIGGGAVGGYTF. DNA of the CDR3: TGTGCCAGTAGTATAGGTGGGGGCGCGGTTGGTGGCTACACCTTC.

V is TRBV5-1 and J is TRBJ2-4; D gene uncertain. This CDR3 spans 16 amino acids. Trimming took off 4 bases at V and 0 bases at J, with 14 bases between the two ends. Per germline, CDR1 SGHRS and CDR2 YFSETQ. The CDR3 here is CASSLSVTIAKNIQYF. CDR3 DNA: TGCGCCAGCAGCCTTTCGGTGACAATAGCCAAAAACATTCAGTACTTC.

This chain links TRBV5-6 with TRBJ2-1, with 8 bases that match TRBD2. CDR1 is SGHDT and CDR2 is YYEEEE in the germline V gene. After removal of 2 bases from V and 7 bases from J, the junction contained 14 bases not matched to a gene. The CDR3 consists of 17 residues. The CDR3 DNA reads TGTGCCAGCAGCTTTAGACCCCTTAGCGGGACTAATAATGAGCAGTTCTTC. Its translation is CASSFRPLSGTNNEQFF.

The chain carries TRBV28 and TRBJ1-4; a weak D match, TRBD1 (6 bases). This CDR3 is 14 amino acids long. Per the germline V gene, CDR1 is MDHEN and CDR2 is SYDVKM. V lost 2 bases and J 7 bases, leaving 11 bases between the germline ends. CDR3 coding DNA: TGTGCCAGCAGTTTAGCGGGGGCGGGTGAAAAACTGTTTTTT. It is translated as CASSLAGAGEKLFF.

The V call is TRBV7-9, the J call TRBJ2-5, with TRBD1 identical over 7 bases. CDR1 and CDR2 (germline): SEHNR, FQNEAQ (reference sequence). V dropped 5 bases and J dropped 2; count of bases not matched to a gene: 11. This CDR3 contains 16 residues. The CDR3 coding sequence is TGTGCCAGCAGCCCCCAATCGTTGGGACAGCAAGAGACCCAGTACTTC. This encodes CASSPQSLGQQETQYF.

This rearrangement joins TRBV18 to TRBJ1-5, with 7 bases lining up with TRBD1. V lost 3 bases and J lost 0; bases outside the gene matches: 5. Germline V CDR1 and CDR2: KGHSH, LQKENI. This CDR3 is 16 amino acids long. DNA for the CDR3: TGTGCCAGCTCACCGGGACAGCTTTATAGCAATCAGCCCCAGCATTTT. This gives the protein CASSPGQLYSNQPQHF.

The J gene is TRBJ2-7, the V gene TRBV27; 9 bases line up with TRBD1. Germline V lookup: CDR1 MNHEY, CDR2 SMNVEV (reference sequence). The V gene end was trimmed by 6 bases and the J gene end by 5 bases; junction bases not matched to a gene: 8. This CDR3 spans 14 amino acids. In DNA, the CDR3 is TGTGCCAGCAGGTTGGGACAGGGCCTCGACGAGCAGTACTTC. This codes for CASRLGQGLDEQYF.

The CDR3: CASSLPTGLGYTF. The CDR3, as DNA: TGTGCCAGCAGCTTGCCGACAGGGCTCGGCTACACCTTC. The genes are TRBV7-6 and TRBJ1-2; 7 nucleotides agree with TRBD1. V was clipped by 3 bases and J by 8 bases; unmatched bases: 6. This CDR3 is built from 13 residues. Germline CDR1 SGHVS, CDR2 FNYEAQ. The whole variable domain, remainder taken from reference TRBV7-6 and TRBJ1-2, is GAGVSQSPRYKVTKRGQDVALRCDPISGHVSLYWYRQALGQGPEFLTYFNYEAQQDKSGLPNDRFSAERPEGSISTLTIQRTEQRDSAMYRCASSLPTGLGYTFGSGTRLTVV.

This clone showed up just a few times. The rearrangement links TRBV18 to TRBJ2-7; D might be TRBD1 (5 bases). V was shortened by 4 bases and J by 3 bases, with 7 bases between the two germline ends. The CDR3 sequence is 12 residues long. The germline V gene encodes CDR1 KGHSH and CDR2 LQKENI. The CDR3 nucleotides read TGTGCCAGCTCACGACAGAGCTACGAGCAGTACTTC. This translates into CASSRQSYEQYF.

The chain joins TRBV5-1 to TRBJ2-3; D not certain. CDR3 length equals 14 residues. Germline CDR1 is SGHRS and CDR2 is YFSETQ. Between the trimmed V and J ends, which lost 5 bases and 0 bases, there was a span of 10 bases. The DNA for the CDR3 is TGCGCCAGCAGTCAGTCATCTAGCACAGATACGCAGTATTTT. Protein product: CASSQSSSTDTQYF.

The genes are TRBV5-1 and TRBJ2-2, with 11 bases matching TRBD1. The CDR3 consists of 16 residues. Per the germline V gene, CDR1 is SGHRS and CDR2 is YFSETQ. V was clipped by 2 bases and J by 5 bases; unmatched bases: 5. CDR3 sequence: CASSFGQGARTGELFF. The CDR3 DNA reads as TGCGCCAGCAGCTTTGGACAGGGGGCGCGAACCGGGGAGCTGTTTTTT. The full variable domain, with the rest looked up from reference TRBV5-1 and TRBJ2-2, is KAGVTQTPRYLIKTRGQQVTLSCSPISGHRSVSWYQQTPGQGLQFLFEYFSETQRNKGNFPGRFSGRQFSNSRSEMNVSTLELGDSALYLCASSFGQGARTGELFFGEGSRLTVL.